The rows below give T cell receptor beta chains drawn from one sample of a study of OX40 agonist ivuxolimab in advanced cancers. The method was immunoSEQ multiplex PCR; TCRdb's version includes in-frame clones alone and lacks a portion of them. The data show 60,000 to 65,000 clones, 75% to 95% seen once. The material was CD4+ or CD8+ T cells sorted from blood, obtained in a trial of the OX40 agonist ivuxolimab. The receptors derive from an adult with an advanced solid tumor such as melanoma, head and neck, liver or kidney cancer. Both conserved end residues are part of each CDR3.

cdr3_length j_call v_call cdr3_aa
16 TRBJ2-2 TRBV5-1 CASRDLDRKKYGELFF
14 TRBJ2-7 TRBV7-5 CARRLSGGAYEQYF
15 TRBJ2-1 TRBV7-6 CASSLGLPGGYEQFF
13 TRBJ2-1 TRBV5-1 CASSLGLLNEQFF
15 TRBJ2-7 TRBV29-1 CSVEEGTRGSYEQYF
13 TRBJ1-2 TRBV9 CASSAGVSYGYTF
14 TRBJ1-3 TRBV6-5 CASRQTISGNTIYF
12 TRBJ1-4 TRBV7-2 CASNRVGEKLFF
16 TRBJ1-2 TRBV6-5 CASSSNRGPRDYGYTF
17 TRBJ1-1 TRBV13 CASSPDRGSVTRAPAFF
15 TRBJ2-5 TRBV5-1 CASSPLSGGRETQYF
13 TRBJ1-2 TRBV6-1 CASSPDRTYGYTF
15 TRBJ1-2 TRBV19 CASRSLIGPNYGYTF
11 TRBJ1-2 TRBV30 CAWRSLGGYTF
10 TRBJ2-7 TRBV28 CASPLREQYF
13 TRBJ1-2 TRBV30 CAWRIPGSYGYTF
15 TRBJ1-2 TRBV4-2 CASSPEGLGYYGYTF
16 TRBJ2-3 TRBV5-6 CASTQRGGTSTDTQYF
12 TRBJ1-2 TRBV10-1 CASSDGPGGYTF
15 TRBJ1-2 TRBV4-1 CASSLRGQGSHGYTF
13 TRBJ1-2 TRBV6-1 CAISEEINYGYTF
15 TRBJ1-1 TRBV7-9 CASSFLGARSTEAFF
18 TRBJ2-7 TRBV27 CASSLPTRTSGRLFEQYF
15 TRBJ2-7 TRBV11-2 CASSRDRILLDEQYF
14 TRBJ2-1 TRBV28 CASSSSLTPNEQFF
12 TRBJ2-7 TRBV28 CASSPDSYEQYF
14 TRBJ1-1 TRBV7-9 CASSLDGRLAEAFF
16 TRBJ2-7 TRBV7-6 CASSIIAGTGIAEQYF
15 TRBJ2-3 TRBV5-1 CASRYEAGRADTQYF
14 TRBJ2-7 TRBV7-7 CASSLDRGSLEQYF
14 TRBJ2-5 TRBV7-9 CASSPQGEGETQYF